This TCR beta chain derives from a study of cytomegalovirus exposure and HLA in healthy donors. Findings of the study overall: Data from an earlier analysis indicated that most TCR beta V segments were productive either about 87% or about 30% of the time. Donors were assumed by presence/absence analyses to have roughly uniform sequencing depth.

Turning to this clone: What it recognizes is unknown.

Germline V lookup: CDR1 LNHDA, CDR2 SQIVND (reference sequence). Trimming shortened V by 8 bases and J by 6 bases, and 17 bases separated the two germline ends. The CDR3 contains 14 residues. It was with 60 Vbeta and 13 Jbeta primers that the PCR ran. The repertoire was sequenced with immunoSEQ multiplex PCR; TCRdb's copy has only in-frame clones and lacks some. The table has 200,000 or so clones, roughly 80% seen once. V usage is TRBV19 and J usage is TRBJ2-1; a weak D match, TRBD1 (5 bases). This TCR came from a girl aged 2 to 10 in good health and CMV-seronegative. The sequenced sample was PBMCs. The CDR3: CASRGSPGLNEQFF. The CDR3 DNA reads TGTGCCAGTCGAGGCTCCCCAGGGCTCAATGAGCAGTTCTTC. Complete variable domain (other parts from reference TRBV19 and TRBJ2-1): DGGITQSPKYLFRKEGQNVTLSCEQNLNHDAMYWYRQDPGQGLRLIYYSQIVNDFQKGDIAEGYSVSREKKESFPLTVTSAQKNPTAFYLCASRGSPGLNEQFFGPGTRLTVL.